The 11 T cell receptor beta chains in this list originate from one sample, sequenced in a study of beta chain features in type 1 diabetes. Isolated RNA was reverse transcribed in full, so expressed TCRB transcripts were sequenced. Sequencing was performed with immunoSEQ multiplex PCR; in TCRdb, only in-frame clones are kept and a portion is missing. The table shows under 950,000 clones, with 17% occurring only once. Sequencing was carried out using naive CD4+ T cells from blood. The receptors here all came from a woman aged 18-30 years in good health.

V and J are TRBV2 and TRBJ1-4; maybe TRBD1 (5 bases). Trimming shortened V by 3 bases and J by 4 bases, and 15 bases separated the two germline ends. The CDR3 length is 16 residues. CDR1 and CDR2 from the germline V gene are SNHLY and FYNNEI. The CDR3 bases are TGTGCCAGCAGTGAGGTCCGACCGGGACGTAATGAAAAACTGTTTTTT. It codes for CASSEVRPGRNEKLFF.

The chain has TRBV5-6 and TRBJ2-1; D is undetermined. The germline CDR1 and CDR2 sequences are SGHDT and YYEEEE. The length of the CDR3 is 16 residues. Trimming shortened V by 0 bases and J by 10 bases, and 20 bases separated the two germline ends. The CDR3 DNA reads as TGTGCCAGCAGCTTGGCAATGGTATCCGCCCGCCCCGAGCAGTTCTTC. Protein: CASSLAMVSARPEQFF.

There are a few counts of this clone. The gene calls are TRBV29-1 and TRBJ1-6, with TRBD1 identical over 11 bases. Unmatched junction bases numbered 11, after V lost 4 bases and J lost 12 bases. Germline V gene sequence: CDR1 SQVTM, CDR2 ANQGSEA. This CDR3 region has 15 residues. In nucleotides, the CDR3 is TGCAGCGTTGCCGTGGGACAGGGGGTCGGCGAACCCCTCCACTTT. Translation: CSVAVGQGVGEPLHF.

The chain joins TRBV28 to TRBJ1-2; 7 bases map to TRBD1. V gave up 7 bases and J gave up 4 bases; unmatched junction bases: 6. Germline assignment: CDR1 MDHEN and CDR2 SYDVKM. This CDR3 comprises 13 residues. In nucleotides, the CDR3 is TGTGCCAGCACCTTGACAGGGCTCTATGGCTACACCTTC. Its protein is CASTLTGLYGYTF.

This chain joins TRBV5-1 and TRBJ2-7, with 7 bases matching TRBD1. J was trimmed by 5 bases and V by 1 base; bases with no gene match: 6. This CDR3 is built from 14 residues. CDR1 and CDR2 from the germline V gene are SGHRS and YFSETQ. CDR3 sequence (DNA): TGCGCCAGCAGCTTGTCTCAGGGGGTCGACGAGCAGTACTTC. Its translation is CASSLSQGVDEQYF.

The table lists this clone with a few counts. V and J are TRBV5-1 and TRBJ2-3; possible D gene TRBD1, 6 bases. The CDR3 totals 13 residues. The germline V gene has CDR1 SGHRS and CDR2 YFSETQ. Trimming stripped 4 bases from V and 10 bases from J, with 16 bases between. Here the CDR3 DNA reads TGCGCCAGCAGCGTGCAGGACAGCGAGGCGCAGTATTTT. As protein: CASSVQDSEAQYF.

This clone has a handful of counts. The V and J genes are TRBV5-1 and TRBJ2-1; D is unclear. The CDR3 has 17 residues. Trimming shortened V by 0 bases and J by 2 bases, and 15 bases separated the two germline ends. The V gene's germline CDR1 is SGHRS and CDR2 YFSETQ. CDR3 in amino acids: CASSLALTLPTYNEQFF. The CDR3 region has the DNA TGCGCCAGCAGCTTGGCCCTTACACTCCCCACCTACAATGAGCAGTTCTTC. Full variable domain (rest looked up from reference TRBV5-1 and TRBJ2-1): KAGVTQTPRYLIKTRGQQVTLSCSPISGHRSVSWYQQTPGQGLQFLFEYFSETQRNKGNFPGRFSGRQFSNSRSEMNVSTLELGDSALYLCASSLALTLPTYNEQFFGPGTRLTVL.

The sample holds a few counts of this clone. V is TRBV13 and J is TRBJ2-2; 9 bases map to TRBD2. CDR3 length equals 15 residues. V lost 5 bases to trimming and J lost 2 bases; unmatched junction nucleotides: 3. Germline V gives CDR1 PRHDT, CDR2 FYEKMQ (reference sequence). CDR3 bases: TGTGCCAGCAGCAAGACTAGCGGAAACACCGGGGAGCTGTTTTTT. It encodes CASSKTSGNTGELFF. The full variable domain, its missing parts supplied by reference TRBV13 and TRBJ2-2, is AAGVIQSPRHLIKEKRETATLKCYPIPRHDTVYWYQQGPGQDPQFLISFYEKMQSDKGSIPDRFSAQQFSDYHSELNMSSLELGDSALYFCASSKTSGNTGELFFGEGSRLTVL.

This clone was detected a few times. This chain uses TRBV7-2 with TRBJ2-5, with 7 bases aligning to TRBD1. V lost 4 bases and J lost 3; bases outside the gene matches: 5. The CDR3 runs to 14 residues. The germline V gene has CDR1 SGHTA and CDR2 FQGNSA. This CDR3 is CASSSIQGKETQYF. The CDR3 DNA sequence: TGTGCCAGCAGCTCGATACAGGGGAAAGAGACCCAGTACTTC.

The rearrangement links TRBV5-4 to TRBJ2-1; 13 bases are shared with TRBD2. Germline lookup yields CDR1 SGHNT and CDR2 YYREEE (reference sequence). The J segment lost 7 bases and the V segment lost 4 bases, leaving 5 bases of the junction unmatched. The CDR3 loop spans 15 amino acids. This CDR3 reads CASSRGLAGDNEQFF. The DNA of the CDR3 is TGTGCCAGCAGCCGAGGACTAGCGGGAGATAATGAGCAGTTCTTC.

The CDR3 bases are TGCGCCAGCAGCCAAGAACCCGGGACAGGGTACCATGAGCAGTTCTTC. Its protein is CASSQEPGTGYHEQFF. J is TRBJ2-1 and V is TRBV4-1; TRBD1 aligns across 9 bases. The CDR3 covers 16 residues. Losses at the gene ends were 0 bases for V and 8 bases for J; bases not matched to a gene: 8. Germline V CDR1 and CDR2: MGHRA, YSYEKL.